This TCR beta chain appears in the sequencing data of a study of T cell changes during pregnancy in multiple sclerosis (dated by TCRdb to about 2019). A note on the overall study: The study examined how the T cell repertoire changed over the course of pregnancy in women with multiple sclerosis.

Trimming accounts for 6 bases at V and 4 bases at J, while the number of junction bases matched to no gene is 8. CDR3 length: 16 amino acids, cysteine to phenylalanine. The only DNA kept is the CDR3, 48 bases in frame from the first base. CDR1 and CDR2, looked up from the germline V gene, are KGHSH and LQKENI. In regard to this clone: What this receptor recognizes is not known. Qualities for individual bases were not recorded, and no much larger clone is one base off.

The method was the immunoSEQ multiplex PCR assay. The source is immuneACCESS, and TCRdb retained only in-frame sequences with V and J called. Part of the clones is not carried over; for the studies checked, unresolved V genes explain less than half of this, and the remainder is unexplained. The sample table records some 74,000 clones; over 80% of these occur just once. Of the sample, 2% to 2.5% falls within the top ten clones. This TCR came from a female donor with multiple sclerosis, enrolled in a pregnancy study. This sample comprised peripheral blood, obtained before pregnancy. The chain is encoded by TRBV18 joined to TRBJ2-1, with TRBD2 matching 11 junction bases. In nucleotide form, the sequence is TGTGCCAGCTCGCCGGCGGGACTAGCGGTGTACAATGAGCAGTTCTTC. It specifies CASSPAGLAVYNEQFF.